This T cell receptor (beta chain) came from a study of blood T cell repertoires in COVID-19. Study information: Sources were T cells, B-cell-depleted T cells, or PBMCs; the material itself was cDNA or gDNA.

Libraries were prepared by immunoSEQ multiplex PCR; TCRdb keeps only in-frame clonotypes and omits some of them. This table has under 250,000 clones, approximately 85% appearing once. This clone has only a few counts. Germline-derived CDR1 and CDR2 are SGHNT and YYREEE (reference sequence). This CDR3 region has 13 residues. Trimming removed 4 bases from V and 3 bases from J, with 10 bases in between. Input material: PBMCs or T cells enriched from blood (not recorded which). This chain joins TRBV5-4 and TRBJ1-1; D unclear. The clonotype was recovered from a woman between 45 and 60 years old with acute COVID-19. The CDR3, as DNA: TGTGCCAGCAGCAACGACATGGACACTGAAGCTTTCTTT. Protein product: CASSNDMDTEAFF.